The TCR beta chain described here comes from a study of shared clonotypes between healthy human individuals (dated by TCRdb to about 2020). Background on the whole study: A few men and a couple of women, aged 18 to 49 years, made up the cohort. For each donor, three plates each were used for CD4 naive and CD4 memory, two plates were used for CD8 naive, and one plate was used for CD8 memory. Blood TCR repertoires of several healthy adults were deeply sequenced to estimate repertoire size and the extent of clonotype sharing between individuals. To increase sequencing depth and limit assay-specific biases, TCR repertoire library preparation and sequencing were carried out by different laboratories using diverse techniques. Between about 0.8 and 9 billion PBMCs per donor were obtained by leukapheresis.

Healthy HIV-negative adults with no recently reported acute infections or vaccinations were included as donors. Every donor was a Caucasian adult residing in Nashville, Tennessee, USA. CD4+ T cells were enriched through magnetic negative selection, after which naive cells were positively selected on CD45RA and the remaining negative fraction served as the memory subset. After blood collection by leukapheresis, PBMCs were isolated using Ficoll-Histopaque density gradient centrifugation and then cryopreserved in the vapor phase of liquid nitrogen. Analytical flow cytometry was used to check the purity and quantity of every magnetically sorted T cell population. Genomic DNA was isolated from every sorted fraction and measured by UV absorbance on a Nanodrop 2000c. The germline V gene (reference sequence) yields LNHDA for CDR1 and SQIVND for CDR2. Trimming takes 6 bases off V and 3 bases off J; junction bases not matched to a gene: 8. Inclusive of the bounding cysteine and phenylalanine, the CDR3 is 15 residues long. Kept here is only the CDR3 DNA, which spans 45 bases and is read in frame from base 1.

What the authors observed across the whole study: When several donors were compared, the shared fraction of clonotypes was about 5.5% for naive CD4, about 4% for naive CD8, roughly 2.5% for memory CD4, and 0.4% for memory CD8. Based on pairwise subsampling, the degree of clonotype sharing among donors was expected to be affected by sequencing depth. Rarefaction of sorted-subset datasets indicated incomplete sequencing despite the large sequencing depth. Only blood was sampled, and tissue TCR repertoires likely differ from those in blood. The small number of donors limited the genetic and exposure-history diversity represented. Naive subsets generally had larger estimated clonotype richness than memory subsets. Compared with non-shared clonotypes, clonotypes shared by all four sorted-subset donors had higher generation probabilities.

This clone was seen only once. Its recognized antigen is unknown. No per-base quality is available; no much larger clone lies one base away. Using the deep immunoSEQ assay, multiplex PCR amplified TCR CDR3 regions from genomic DNA. For each cell subset, the extracted genomic DNA was distributed evenly across all wells of several immunoSEQ 96-well plates, and each plate served as one replicate. For sorted subsets, roughly 190 ng of genomic DNA, equivalent to around 31,000 T cell genomes, went into each replicate PCR. The purified libraries were quantified using a Qubit 3.0 fluorometer, sized with a Bioanalyzer 2100, and then quantified again using the KAPA Library Quantification kit. Every immunoSEQ 96-well plate was sequenced on a separate single-read 150-cycle Illumina NextSeq 550 flow cell. The original methods were these. Because the immunoSEQ output included only junctional sequences and no quality scores, the filtering could not be the same as the filtering used for full-length reads. To assign V/J genes and CDR3, sequences were annotated against IMGT germline references using PyIR, a Python wrapper for IgBLAST v1.9. Any read was removed if the V/J assignment was weak (E-value above 1e-6), the CDR3 was missing, or the read contained stop codons, out-of-frame junctions, or ambiguous translated residues. V3J clonotypes were defined as sequences sharing the same inferred V gene, J gene, and CDR3 amino acid sequence. Percentage overlap between repertoires was computed as shared unique clonotypes divided by the size of the smaller repertoire. Richness of each repertoire was evaluated using RTK rarefaction, the Chao1 estimator, and Recon v2.1 estimates of unobserved clonotypes. For all TCRbeta clonotypes obtained by the gDNA method from a few donors, generation probabilities were computed with OLGA. TCRdb mirrors the immuneACCESS table, restricted to in-frame sequences. Some clones are absent from its copies; in checked studies, under half trace to an unresolved V gene, and the reason for the others is unknown. The V and J calls and clone size come from that table; D and trimming were worked out from the DNA. The sample table lists millions of clones, just over 90% of them with a count of one. The ten largest account for roughly 0.13% of the sample.

The rearranged segments are TRBV19 and TRBJ1-5; 7 bases in between match TRBD1. What was sequenced was naive CD4+ T cells sorted from blood. The label giving this sample's cell subset or site can be read as: CD45RA+ positively selected. This TCR derives from a man younger than 30 in good health. The DNA is as follows: TGTGCCAGTAGGGTTTTAGACAGGGACAATCAGCCCCAGCATTTT. The encoded protein is CASRVLDRDNQPQHF.